Here is one T cell receptor beta chain with its context. Its antigen is not known. V was trimmed by 4 bases and J by 4 bases, leaving 18 bases between them. The CDR3 contains 16 residues. Per germline, CDR1 SGHNT and CDR2 YENEEA. These data originate in a study of cytotoxic CD8 clonotypes in ibrutinib-treated CLL. At the level of the study: Response samples were drawn at a median of approximately 11 months of treatment, range 6 to 36.

Study-wide results and caveats: Clonality went up at ibrutinib response and then declined back toward baseline at progression. Baseline values of clonality outstripped age-matched healthy donors and followed circulating CD8+ T-cell counts.

A 1 in 200,000 to 1 in 1 million T cell depth was the sequencing target. Method: immunoSEQ multiplex PCR; TCRdb's copy keeps in-frame clones and lacks some. The table lists about 39,000 clones, 65% to 70% of them singletons. This chain uses TRBV11-3 with TRBJ2-3, with D perhaps assigned TRBD1 or TRBD2 (6 bases each). The clonotype was recovered from a human donor with chronic lymphocytic leukemia. The specimen comprised PBMCs, sampled at disease progression, from a patient treated with ibrutinib. The CDR3 coding sequence is TGTGCCAGCAGCTCTCGGGGGCGTATCGGGGCAGATACGCAGTATTTT. This encodes CASSSRGRIGADTQYF.